This record covers a single T cell receptor beta chain. Antigen: not known. These data originate in a study of shared clonotypes between healthy human individuals. As for the study in general: The donors, a couple of women and a few men, were aged 18 to 49. Study results and caveats: Sequencing of the sorted subsets was shown by rarefaction to be incomplete despite large depth. Naive subsets usually exceeded memory subsets in estimated richness.

Researchers partitioned CD4+ cells into CD45RA+ naive and CD45RA-negative memory subsets. Sequencing was performed with immunoSEQ multiplex PCR; in TCRdb, only in-frame clones are kept and a portion is missing. The sample includes some 1.4 million clones, approximately 97% of them seen just once. The CDR3 totals 12 residues. The ends were cut back, 7 bases at V and 7 bases at J, with 14 bases in the middle. CDR1 is SQVTM and CDR2 is ANQGSEA in the germline V gene. The rearrangement joins TRBV29-1 to TRBJ2-1; D may match TRBD1 or TRBD2 (5 bases each). Material for sequencing was naive CD4+ T cells sorted from blood. Subset described: CD45RA+ positively selected. This sequence was found in a man aged 30 to 39 in good health. In DNA, the CDR3 is TGCAGCGGGGGGTATGACGGAAATGAGCAGTTCTTC. Protein product: CSGGYDGNEQFF.